Shown below are 23 T cell receptor beta chains from a single sample sequenced in a study of T cell repertoires in cytomegalovirus infection. TCRdb re-analysed the reads in MiXCR, keeping a single row per CDR3 protein. The sample yields under 500,000 distinct CDR3 sequences, roughly 42% seen once. Their recognized antigens are unknown. Sequencing was performed on cultured PBMCs, taken from culture after CMV antigen stimulation. The receptors were gathered from a human donor in good health (CMV status not recorded). Some clones in this sample may be carry-over from other donors' samples.

V and J are TRBV6-5 and TRBJ1-2; 7 nucleotides agree with TRBD1. J gave up 5 bases and V 5 bases, and 8 bases lay outside the gene matches. CDR1 is MNHEY and CDR2 is SVGAGI in the germline V gene. The CDR3 has 14 amino acids. CDR3 loop: CASSTDRVGYGYTF. The CDR3 DNA follows: TGTGCCAGCAGTACCGACAGGGTAGGGTATGGCTACACCTTC.

The chain joins TRBV20-1 to TRBJ1-2, with unresolved D. The germline V gene encodes CDR1 DFQATT and CDR2 SNEGSKA (reference sequence). There are 13 residues in the CDR3. The V gene lost 3 bases and the J gene lost 7 bases, with 15 bases spanning the gap. The CDR3 DNA is TGCAGTGCTAGCTCTGGACCCGGCGGTGGCTACACCTTC. Its translation is CSASSGPGGGYTF.

The chain employs TRBV6-2 or TRBV6-3 and TRBJ2-1; D might be TRBD1 (6 bases). This CDR3 spans 14 amino acids. Germline values: CDR1 MNHEY, CDR2 SVGEGT. The ends were cut back, 1 base at V and 8 bases at J, with 12 bases in the middle. The CDR3 loop is CASSYLAGAYEQFF. CDR3 coding DNA: TGTGCCAGCAGTTACTTGGCAGGGGCATATGAGCAGTTCTTC.

This chain connects TRBV4-1 to TRBJ1-1; D might be TRBD1 (6 bases). The germline gives CDR1 MGHRA, CDR2 YSYEKL. The CDR3 contains 14 residues. V gave up 0 bases and J gave up 8 bases, with 13 bases separating them. CDR3 sequence reads: CASSQDVGGGEAFF. The CDR3 nucleotides are TGCGCCAGCAGCCAAGATGTCGGGGGCGGGGAAGCTTTCTTT.

This rearrangement joins TRBV7-2 to TRBJ2-2; no firm D call. From germline, CDR1 is SGHTA and CDR2 FQGNSA. The CDR3 length is 16 residues. V dropped 5 bases and J dropped 1 base, with 14 bases sitting between them. CDR3 DNA sequence: TGTGCCAGCAGCGCGTATTTCGGTGGGAACACCGGGGAGCTGTTTTTT. Encoded protein: CASSAYFGGNTGELFF.

The genes are TRBV12-3 or TRBV12-4 and TRBJ2-7, with TRBD2 as a possible D gene (5 bases). Trimming left V 5 bases short and J 0 bases short, with 17 bases between. This CDR3 is 16 amino acids long. As DNA, the CDR3 is TGTGCCAGCAGTCCCCGACGGGGTGGAAGCTCCTACGAGCAGTACTTC. It encodes CASSPRRGGSSYEQYF.

The V and J genes are TRBV6-8 and TRBJ2-7, with a possible D match to TRBD2 (6 bases). The V and J ends lost 2 bases and 3 bases respectively, with 8 bases between them. Germline V CDR1 and CDR2: MNHGY, SAAAGT. The CDR3 is made up of 13 amino acids. The CDR3 DNA reads TGTGCCAGCAGTTACGACGGGGGCTACGAGCAGTACTTC. Residues: CASSYDGGYEQYF.

This clonotype was recorded a few times. This sequence joins TRBV7-8 and TRBJ2-2; 16 nucleotides match TRBD2. The CDR3 is 16 amino acids. Trimming at V came to 4 bases and at J to 7 bases, leaving 3 bases not matched to a gene. Germline V CDR1 and CDR2: SGHVS, FQNEAQ. The CDR3 coding sequence is TGTGCCAGCAGCTCTGGGACTAGCGGGAGGGACGGGGAGCTGTTTTTT. As protein: CASSSGTSGRDGELFF.

The rearrangement joins TRBV7-2 to TRBJ2-1; D unclear. This CDR3 has 15 amino acids. Germline V lookup: CDR1 SGHTA, CDR2 FQGNSA. Trimming cost V 5 bases and J 9 bases, with 20 bases left between them. CDR3 sequence (DNA): TGTGCCAGCAGCCCTAGGCGGAATGACAACGCTGAGCAGTTCTTC. Translation gives CASSPRRNDNAEQFF.

The CDR3 sequence is CSASRQGYNSPLHF. The CDR3 region has the DNA TGCAGTGCTTCAAGACAGGGGTACAATTCACCCCTCCACTTT. The rearrangement uses TRBV20-1 and TRBJ1-6; 8 positions match TRBD1. The junction had 7 bases not matched to a gene; V was cut back by 5 bases and J by 7 bases. CDR1 is DFQATT, CDR2 SNEGSKA, per germline (reference sequence). The CDR3 is 14 amino acids.

The rearrangement uses TRBV4-3 and TRBJ1-5, with D maybe TRBD1 (6 bases). Trimming removed 5 bases from V and 2 bases from J, with 13 bases in between. CDR3 length equals 15 residues. Germline loops: CDR1 LGHNA, CDR2 YSLEER. CDR3 region: CASSYNRAGNQPQHF. The CDR3 DNA reads as TGCGCCAGCAGCTATAACAGGGCTGGCAATCAGCCCCAGCATTTT.

This clonotype was found once. The genes are TRBV19 and TRBJ2-1; D uncertain. Trimming pared 0 bases from V and 8 bases from J, leaving 11 bases between. Germline CDR1 LNHDA, CDR2 SQIVND (reference sequence). The CDR3 loop spans 14 amino acids. The CDR3 bases are TGTGCCAGTAGTATAGATAGAGCGCTGGATGAGCAGTTCTTC. It codes for CASSIDRALDEQFF. The whole variable domain, filled in from reference TRBV19 and TRBJ2-1, reads DGGITQSPKYLFRKEGQNVTLSCEQNLNHDAMYWYRQDPGQGLRLIYYSQIVNDFQKGDIAEGYSVSREKKESFPLTVTSAQKNPTAFYLCASSIDRALDEQFFGPGTRLTVL.

This chain joins TRBV6-1 and TRBJ2-7; D remains ambiguous. The CDR3 length is 17 residues. The germline CDR1 and CDR2 sequences are MNHNS and SASEGT. V lost 6 bases to trimming and J lost 0 bases, with 21 bases between them. Here the CDR3 reads CASSFGWADLPSYEQYF. The CDR3 region has the DNA TGTGCCAGCAGCTTTGGGTGGGCGGACCTTCCCTCCTACGAGCAGTACTTC.

This chain links TRBV7-2 with TRBJ2-5, with D uncertain. This CDR3 has 13 residues. V was shortened by 4 bases and J by 5 bases, with 11 bases between the two germline ends. Germline CDR1 SGHTA, CDR2 FQGNSA. The CDR3 is CASSSGPWETQYF. As DNA, the CDR3 is TGTGCCAGCAGCTCCGGCCCCTGGGAGACCCAGTACTTC.

This clonotype has a handful of counts. V gene TRBV11-2 combines with J gene TRBJ1-1, with D perhaps matching TRBD1 (6 bases). V was shortened by 2 bases and J by 1 base, with 11 bases between the two germline ends. There are 15 residues in the CDR3. In germline, CDR1 is SGHAT, CDR2 FQNNGV. CDR3 sequence (DNA): TGTGCCAGCAGCTTAAAGGGACACTCGAACACTGAAGCTTTCTTT. Translating gives CASSLKGHSNTEAFF.

V is TRBV7-2 and J is TRBJ2-1, with D hard to call. Germline V gene sequence: CDR1 SGHTA, CDR2 FQGNSA. The CDR3 spans 12 residues. Trimming shortened V by 5 bases and J by 9 bases, and 11 bases separated the two germline ends. The CDR3 DNA is TGTGCCAGCAGCGCCCCTCATGGTGAGCAGTTCTTC. Protein product: CASSAPHGEQFF.

The chain links TRBV7-9 to TRBJ2-1, with D unresolved. The CDR3 sequence is 13 residues long. Looked up from germline, CDR1 is SEHNR and CDR2 is FQNEAQ (reference sequence). V was cut by 3 bases and J by 6 bases, with 9 bases left in between. CDR3 protein: CASSLGSFNEQFF. The CDR3, as DNA: TGTGCCAGCAGCTTGGGCTCGTTCAATGAGCAGTTCTTC.

This clonotype was seen a handful of times. The J gene is TRBJ2-5, the V gene TRBV15; no firm D call. The germline V and J ends were trimmed by 0 bases and 3 bases, with 8 bases remaining between them. The CDR3 has 14 residues. The germline V gene encodes CDR1 LNHNV and CDR2 YYDKDF (reference sequence). CDR3 region: CATSRDRTKETQYF. CDR3 nucleotide sequence: TGTGCCACCAGCAGAGACCGGACCAAAGAGACCCAGTACTTC.

The chain combines TRBV7-9 with TRBJ1-2; D may be TRBD1 (5 bases). The germline V and J ends were trimmed by 3 bases and 7 bases, with 12 bases remaining between them. The CDR3 is 13 amino acids. Looked up from germline, CDR1 is SEHNR and CDR2 is FQNEAQ (reference sequence). This chain's CDR3 is CASSLGVSTGYTF. The CDR3 DNA reads as TGTGCCAGCAGCTTGGGGGTCTCCACTGGCTACACCTTC.

The rearrangement links TRBV7-4 to TRBJ1-2; 9 nucleotides align to TRBD1. The germline V gene has CDR1 SGHVT and CDR2 SQSDAQ. This CDR3 has 13 amino acids. The ends lost 5 bases at V and 7 bases at J; junction bases unmatched: 5. CDR3 in DNA: TGTGCCAGCAGCCCCACAGGGGGCTCTGGCTACACCTTC. Translation: CASSPTGGSGYTF.

This clonotype was observed a few times. The CDR3 DNA is TGTGCCAGCAGCTTGAAGCGGGAGAAACCCTACAATGAGCAGTTCTTC. The encoded protein is CASSLKREKPYNEQFF. The chain combines TRBV7-8 with TRBJ2-1; 8 bases fit TRBD2. The CDR3 is made up of 16 amino acids. Germline values: CDR1 SGHVS, CDR2 FQNEAQ. J was trimmed by 2 bases and V by 3 bases; bases with no gene match: 6.

The table lists this clonotype with a few counts. CDR3 DNA: TGTGCCAGCAGTTACACGGGATACCCATCCGGGGAGCTGTTTTTT. Its protein is CASSYTGYPSGELFF. The chain is built from TRBV6-2 or TRBV6-3 and TRBJ2-2; a possible D gene is TRBD2 (5 bases). From germline, CDR1 is MNHEY and CDR2 SVGEGT. V dropped 2 bases and J dropped 6 bases, with 13 bases sitting between them. CDR3 length: 15 residues.

The chain joins TRBV12-3 or TRBV12-4 to TRBJ2-7; D remains ambiguous. The ends were cut back, 3 bases at V and 3 bases at J, with 9 bases in the middle. The CDR3 is 13 amino acids. CDR3 DNA sequence: TGTGCCAGCAGTTTCGGCAGCCACTACGAGCAGTACTTC. Amino acid sequence: CASSFGSHYEQYF.